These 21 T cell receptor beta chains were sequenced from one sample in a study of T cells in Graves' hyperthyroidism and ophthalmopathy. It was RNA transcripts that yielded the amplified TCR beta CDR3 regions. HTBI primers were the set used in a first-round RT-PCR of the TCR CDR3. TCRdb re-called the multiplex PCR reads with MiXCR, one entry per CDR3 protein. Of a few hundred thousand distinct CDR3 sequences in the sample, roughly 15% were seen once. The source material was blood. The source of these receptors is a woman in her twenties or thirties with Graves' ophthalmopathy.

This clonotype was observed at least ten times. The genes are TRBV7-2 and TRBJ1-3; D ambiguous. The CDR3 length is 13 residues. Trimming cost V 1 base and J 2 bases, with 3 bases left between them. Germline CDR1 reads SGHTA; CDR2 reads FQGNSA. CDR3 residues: CASSLDAGNTIYF. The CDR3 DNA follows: TGTGCCAGCAGCTTAGATGCTGGAAACACCATATATTTT.

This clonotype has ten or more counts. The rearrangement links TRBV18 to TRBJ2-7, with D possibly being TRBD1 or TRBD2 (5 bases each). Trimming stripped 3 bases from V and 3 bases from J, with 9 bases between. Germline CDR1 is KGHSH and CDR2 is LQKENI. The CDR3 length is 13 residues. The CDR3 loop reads CASSPGTIYEQYF. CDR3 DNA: TGTGCCAGCTCACCCGGGACCATCTACGAGCAGTACTTC.

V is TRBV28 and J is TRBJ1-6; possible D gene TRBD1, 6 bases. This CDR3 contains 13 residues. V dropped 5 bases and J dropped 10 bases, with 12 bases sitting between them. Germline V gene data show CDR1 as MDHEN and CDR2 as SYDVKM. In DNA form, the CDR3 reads TGTGCCAGCAGTCTACAGGGTCAATCACCCCTCCACTTT. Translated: CASSLQGQSPLHF.

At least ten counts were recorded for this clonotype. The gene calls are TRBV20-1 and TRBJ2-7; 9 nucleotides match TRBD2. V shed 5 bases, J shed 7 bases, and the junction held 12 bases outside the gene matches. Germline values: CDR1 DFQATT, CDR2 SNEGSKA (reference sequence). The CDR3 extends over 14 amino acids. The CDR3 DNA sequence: TGCAGTGCTCTAGGGCTAGCGGGATCGGGGGAGCAGTACTTC. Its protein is CSALGLAGSGEQYF.

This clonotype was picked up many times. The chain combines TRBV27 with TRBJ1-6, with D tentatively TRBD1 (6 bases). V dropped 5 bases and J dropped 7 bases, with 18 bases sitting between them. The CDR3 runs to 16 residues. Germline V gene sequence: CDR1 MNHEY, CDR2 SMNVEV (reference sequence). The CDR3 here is CASSPHPQGVNSPLHF. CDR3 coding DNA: TGTGCCAGCAGTCCTCACCCACAGGGAGTGAATTCACCCCTCCACTTT.

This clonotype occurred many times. This chain's CDR3 is CASRRGQNTEAFF. Written as DNA, the CDR3 is TGTGCCAGCAGGCGGGGACAAAACACTGAAGCTTTCTTT. The V and J genes are TRBV12-3 or TRBV12-4 and TRBJ1-1; tentatively, D is TRBD1 (6 bases). This CDR3 is built from 13 residues. Deletions cut 6 bases from V and 2 bases from J, with 10 bases between.

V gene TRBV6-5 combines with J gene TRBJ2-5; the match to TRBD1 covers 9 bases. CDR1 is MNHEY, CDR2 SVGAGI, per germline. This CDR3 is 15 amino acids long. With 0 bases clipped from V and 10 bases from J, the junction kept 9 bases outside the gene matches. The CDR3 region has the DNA TGTGCCAGCAGTTACTCGGGACAGGGCCATTTCGTCCAGTACTTC. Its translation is CASSYSGQGHFVQYF.

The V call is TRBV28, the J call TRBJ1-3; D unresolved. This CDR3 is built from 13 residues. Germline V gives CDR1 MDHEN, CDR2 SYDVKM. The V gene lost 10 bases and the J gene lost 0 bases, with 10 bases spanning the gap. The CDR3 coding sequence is TGTGCCACCTCACAGAGCTCTGGAAACACCATATATTTT. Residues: CATSQSSGNTIYF.

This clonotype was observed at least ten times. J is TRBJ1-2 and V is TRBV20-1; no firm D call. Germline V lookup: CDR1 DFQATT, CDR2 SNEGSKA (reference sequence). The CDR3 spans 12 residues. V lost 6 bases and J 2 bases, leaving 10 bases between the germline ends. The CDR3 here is CSATGRNYGYTF. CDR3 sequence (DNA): TGCAGTGCCACCGGGAGGAACTATGGCTACACCTTC.

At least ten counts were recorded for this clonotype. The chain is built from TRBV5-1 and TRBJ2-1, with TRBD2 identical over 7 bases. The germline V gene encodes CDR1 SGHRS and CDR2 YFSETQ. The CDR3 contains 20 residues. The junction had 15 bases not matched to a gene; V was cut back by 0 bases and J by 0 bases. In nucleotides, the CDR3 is TGCGCCAGCAGCTTGGGCGAGGGGAGGGCGGCTTCCTACTCCTACAATGAGCAGTTCTTC. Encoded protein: CASSLGEGRAASYSYNEQFF.

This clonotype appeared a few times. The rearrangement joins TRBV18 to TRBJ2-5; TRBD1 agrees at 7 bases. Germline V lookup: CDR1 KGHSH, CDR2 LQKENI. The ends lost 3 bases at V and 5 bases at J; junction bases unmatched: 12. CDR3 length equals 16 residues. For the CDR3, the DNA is TGTGCCAGCTCACCGATCGGGACAGTTTCGATTGAGACCCAGTACTTC. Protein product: CASSPIGTVSIETQYF.

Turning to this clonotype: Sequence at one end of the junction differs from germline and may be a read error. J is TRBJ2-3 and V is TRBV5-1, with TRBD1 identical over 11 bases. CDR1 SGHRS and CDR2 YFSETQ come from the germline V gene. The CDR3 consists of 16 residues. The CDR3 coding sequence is TGTGCCAGCGGCGGACGGGACAGGGGGGGCACAGATACGCAGTATTTT. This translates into CASGGRDRGGTDTQYF.

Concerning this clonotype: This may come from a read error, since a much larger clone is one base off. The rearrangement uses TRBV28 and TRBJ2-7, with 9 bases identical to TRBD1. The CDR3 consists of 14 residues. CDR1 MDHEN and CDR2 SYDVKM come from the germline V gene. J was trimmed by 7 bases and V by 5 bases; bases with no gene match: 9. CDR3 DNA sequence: TGTGCCAGCAGTCCGGACAGGGGTGAGGGTGAGCAGTACTTC. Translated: CASSPDRGEGEQYF.

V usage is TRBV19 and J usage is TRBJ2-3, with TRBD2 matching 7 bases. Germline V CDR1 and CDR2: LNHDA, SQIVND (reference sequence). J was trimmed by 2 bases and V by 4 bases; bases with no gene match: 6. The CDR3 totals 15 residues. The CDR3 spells CASSSTSGTTDTQYF. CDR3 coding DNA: TGTGCCAGTAGTAGCACCAGCGGGACCACAGATACGCAGTATTTT.

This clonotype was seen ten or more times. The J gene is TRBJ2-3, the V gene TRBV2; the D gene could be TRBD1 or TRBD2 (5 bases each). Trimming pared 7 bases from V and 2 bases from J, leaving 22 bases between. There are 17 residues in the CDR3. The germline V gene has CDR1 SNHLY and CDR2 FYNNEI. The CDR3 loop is CASKEMGERVYTDTQYF. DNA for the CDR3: TGTGCCAGCAAGGAGATGGGGGAAAGGGTTTACACAGATACGCAGTATTTT.

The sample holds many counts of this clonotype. The CDR3 spells CASSSQGIDYEQYF. In DNA, the CDR3 is TGTGCCAGCAGTTCGCAGGGGATCGACTACGAGCAGTACTTC. The genes are TRBV28 and TRBJ2-7, with D perhaps matching TRBD1 (6 bases). The germline V gene has CDR1 MDHEN and CDR2 SYDVKM. This CDR3 contains 14 residues. Trimming stripped 4 bases from V and 3 bases from J, with 13 bases between.

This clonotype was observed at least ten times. The CDR3 spells CASSLSISQIYGYTF. The DNA of the CDR3 is TGTGCCAGCAGTTTAAGTATATCCCAGATCTATGGCTACACCTTC. This chain links TRBV28 with TRBJ1-2, with no clear D. The V end lost 2 bases, the J end lost 4 bases, and 14 bases lay between the germline ends. Germline CDR1 is MDHEN and CDR2 is SYDVKM. CDR3 length equals 15 residues.

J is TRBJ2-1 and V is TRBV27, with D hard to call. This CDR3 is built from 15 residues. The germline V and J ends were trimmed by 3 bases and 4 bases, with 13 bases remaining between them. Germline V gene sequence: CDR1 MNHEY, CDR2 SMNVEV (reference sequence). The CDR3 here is CASSLLGAEYNEQFF. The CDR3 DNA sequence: TGTGCCAGCAGTTTGTTAGGAGCCGAGTACAATGAGCAGTTCTTC.

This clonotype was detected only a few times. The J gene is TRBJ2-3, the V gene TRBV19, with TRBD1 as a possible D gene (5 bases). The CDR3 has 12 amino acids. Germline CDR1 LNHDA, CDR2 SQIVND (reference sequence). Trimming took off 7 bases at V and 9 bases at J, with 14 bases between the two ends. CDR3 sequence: CASISGWGTQYF. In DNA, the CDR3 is TGTGCCAGTATATCCGGGTGGGGCACGCAGTATTTT. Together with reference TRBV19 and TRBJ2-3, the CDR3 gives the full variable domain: DGGITQSPKYLFRKEGQNVTLSCEQNLNHDAMYWYRQDPGQGLRLIYYSQIVNDFQKGDIAEGYSVSREKKESFPLTVTSAQKNPTAFYLCASISGWGTQYFGPGTRLTVL.

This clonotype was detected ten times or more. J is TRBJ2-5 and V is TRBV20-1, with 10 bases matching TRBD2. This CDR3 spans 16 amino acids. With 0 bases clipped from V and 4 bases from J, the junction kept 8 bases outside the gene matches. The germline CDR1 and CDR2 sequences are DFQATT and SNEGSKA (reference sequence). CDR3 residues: CSARDRLAGETETQYF. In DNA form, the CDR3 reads TGCAGTGCTAGAGATCGTCTAGCGGGAGAGACAGAGACCCAGTACTTC.

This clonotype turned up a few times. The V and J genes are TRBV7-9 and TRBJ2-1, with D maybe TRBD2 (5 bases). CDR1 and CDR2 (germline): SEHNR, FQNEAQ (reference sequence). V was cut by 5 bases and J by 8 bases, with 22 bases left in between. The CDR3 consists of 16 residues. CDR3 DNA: TGTGCCAGCAGCACATCCCCCGCGAGAGGGCCCCATGAGCAGTTCTTC. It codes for CASSTSPARGPHEQFF.